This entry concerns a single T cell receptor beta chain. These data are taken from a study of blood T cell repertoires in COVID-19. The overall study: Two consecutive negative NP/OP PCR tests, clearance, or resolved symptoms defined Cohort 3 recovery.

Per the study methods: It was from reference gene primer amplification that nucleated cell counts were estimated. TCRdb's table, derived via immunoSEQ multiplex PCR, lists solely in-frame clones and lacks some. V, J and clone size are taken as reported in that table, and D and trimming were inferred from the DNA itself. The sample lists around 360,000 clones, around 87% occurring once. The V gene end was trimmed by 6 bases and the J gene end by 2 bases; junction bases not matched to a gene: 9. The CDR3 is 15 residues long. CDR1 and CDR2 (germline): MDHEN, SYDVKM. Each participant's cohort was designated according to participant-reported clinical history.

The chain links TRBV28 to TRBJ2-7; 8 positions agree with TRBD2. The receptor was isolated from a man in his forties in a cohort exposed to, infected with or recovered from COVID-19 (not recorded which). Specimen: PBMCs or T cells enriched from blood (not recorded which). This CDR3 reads CASRPSGSPPYEQYF. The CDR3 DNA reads TGTGCCAGCAGACCCAGCGGGAGCCCCCCCTACGAGCAGTACTTC.